These 18 T cell receptor beta chains were all obtained from the same sample, sequenced in a study of T cell changes during pregnancy in multiple sclerosis (dated by TCRdb to about 2019). To prepare the library, the immunoSEQ multiplex PCR assay was applied. TCRdb provides this immuneACCESS table in a form limited to in-frame rearrangements. Some clones are lacking; in checked studies, under half of them reflect an unresolved V gene, and why the rest are absent is not known. The sample contains tens of thousands of clones, less than 95% of them found a single time. Of the sample, approximately 0.97% is held by the ten largest clones. This specimen was peripheral blood, taken before pregnancy. These receptors originate from a female donor with multiple sclerosis, enrolled in a pregnancy study.

This chain uses TRBV7-9 with TRBJ2-3; D unclear. Trimming removed 5 bases at V and 2 bases at J, with 2 bases between. The CDR3 totals 11 residues. In germline, CDR1 is SEHNR, CDR2 FQNEAQ (reference sequence). CDR3 in DNA: TGTGCCAGCAGCCTCACAGATACGCAGTATTTT. Its translation: CASSLTDTQYF. Drawing the rest from reference TRBV7-9 and TRBJ2-3, the complete variable domain is DTGVSQNPRHKITKRGQNVTFRCDPISEHNRLYWYRQTLGQGPEFLTYFQNEAQLEKSRLLSDRFSAERPKGSFSTLEIQRTEQGDSAMYLCASSLTDTQYFGPGTRLTVL.

J is TRBJ2-1 and V is TRBV6-5; the match to TRBD1 covers 9 bases. The CDR3 spans 15 residues. Germline CDR1 reads MNHEY; CDR2 reads SVGAGI. V lost 2 bases to trimming and J lost 10 bases; unmatched junction nucleotides: 9. The DNA of the CDR3 is TGTGCCAGCAGTTACCTACCCGGGACAGGGTACGAGCAGTTCTTC. Amino acids: CASSYLPGTGYEQFF.

DNA for the CDR3: TGTGCCAGCAGCTCCTCTAGCGGAATATTGGGTGGGGCCAACGTCCTGACTTTC. Its protein is CASSSSSGILGGANVLTF. The chain joins TRBV5-4 to TRBJ2-6, with 7 bases aligning to TRBD2. There are 18 residues in the CDR3. Germline V CDR1 and CDR2: SGHNT, YYREEE (reference sequence). V shed 3 bases, J shed 3 bases, and the junction held 12 bases outside the gene matches.

This chain connects TRBV27 to TRBJ2-1; a possible D gene is TRBD1 (5 bases). There are 13 residues in the CDR3. Germline CDR1 MNHEY, CDR2 SMNVEV (reference sequence). V lost 5 bases, J lost 5 bases, and 10 bases lay in between. The CDR3 DNA follows: TGTGCCAGCAGTCCCTTACAGGACAATGAGCAGTTCTTC. It codes for CASSPLQDNEQFF.

This clone was detected only once. The chain carries TRBV2 and TRBJ2-7; D ambiguous. Trimming removed 5 bases at V and 0 bases at J, with 11 bases between. This CDR3 spans 14 amino acids. The germline CDR1 and CDR2 sequences are SNHLY and FYNNEI. CDR3 amino acids: CASSLGGSSYEQYF. The CDR3 DNA sequence: TGTGCCAGCAGTCTTGGCGGCAGCTCCTACGAGCAGTACTTC.

V usage is TRBV4-1 and J usage is TRBJ1-3, with TRBD1 identical over 8 bases. V lost 0 bases, J lost 0 bases, and 10 bases stayed unmatched. Germline V gene lookup returns CDR1 MGHRA and CDR2 YSYEKL. This CDR3 contains 19 residues. CDR3 coding DNA: TGCGCCAGCAGCCAAGATCTAGCCCGACAGGGGCTCTCTGGAAACACCATATATTTT. Protein sequence: CASSQDLARQGLSGNTIYF.

The chain recombines TRBV2 with TRBJ1-1, with 8 bases lining up with TRBD1. The length of the CDR3 is 14 residues. Trimming removed 4 bases from V and 1 base from J; junction bases left unmatched: 2. Germline values: CDR1 SNHLY, CDR2 FYNNEI. CDR3 in amino acids: CASSGTGWNTEAFF. CDR3 DNA: TGTGCCAGCAGTGGGACAGGGTGGAACACTGAAGCTTTCTTT.

The chain employs TRBV5-1 and TRBJ2-5, with 10 bases identical to TRBD2. Germline CDR1 and CDR2: SGHRS and YFSETQ. Losses at the gene ends were 4 bases for V and 5 bases for J; bases not matched to a gene: 11. The CDR3 loop spans 16 amino acids. CDR3 amino acids: CASSPEASGGRETQYF. The CDR3 region has the DNA TGCGCCAGCAGCCCGGAGGCTAGCGGGGGCAGGGAGACCCAGTACTTC. Full variable domain (remainder filled in from reference TRBV5-1 and TRBJ2-5): KAGVTQTPRYLIKTRGQQVTLSCSPISGHRSVSWYQQTPGQGLQFLFEYFSETQRNKGNFPGRFSGRQFSNSRSEMNVSTLELGDSALYLCASSPEASGGRETQYFGPGTRLLVL.

This chain uses TRBV19 with TRBJ1-2, with D hard to call. The CDR3 runs to 15 residues. The V and J ends lost 0 bases and 2 bases respectively, with 10 bases between them. Germline values: CDR1 LNHDA, CDR2 SQIVND (reference sequence). CDR3 residues: CASSIDQETNYGYTF. DNA for the CDR3: TGTGCCAGTAGTATAGACCAGGAAACGAACTATGGCTACACCTTC. The full variable domain, rest sourced from reference TRBV19 and TRBJ1-2, is DGGITQSPKYLFRKEGQNVTLSCEQNLNHDAMYWYRQDPGQGLRLIYYSQIVNDFQKGDIAEGYSVSREKKESFPLTVTSAQKNPTAFYLCASSIDQETNYGYTFGSGTRLTVV.

V usage is TRBV15 and J usage is TRBJ1-5, with D possibly being TRBD1 (5 bases). CDR1 is LNHNV and CDR2 is YYDKDF in the germline V gene (reference sequence). Trimming removed 6 bases at V and 11 bases at J, with 17 bases between. This CDR3 has 13 amino acids. This CDR3 is CATSRTPREAQHF. The CDR3 DNA sequence: TGTGCCACCAGTAGGACACCTAGGGAGGCCCAGCATTTT.

The rearrangement uses TRBV28 and TRBJ2-7; 7 bases fit TRBD2. The germline gives CDR1 MDHEN, CDR2 SYDVKM. V gave up 8 bases and J gave up 0 bases; unmatched junction bases: 7. The CDR3 is made up of 14 amino acids. DNA for the CDR3: TGTGCCAGCCTACCTAGCGGTTCCTCCTACGAGCAGTACTTC. Protein: CASLPSGSSYEQYF.

The chain couples TRBV7-3 to TRBJ1-5; TRBD1 matches 8 bases. CDR3 length: 17 amino acids. CDR1 SGHTA and CDR2 FQGTGA come from the germline V gene. V shed 3 bases and J 3 bases; nucleotides not matched to a gene: 10. CDR3 sequence reads: CASSFLGRGQDNQPQHF. The CDR3 DNA is TGTGCCAGCAGCTTTTTAGGGCGGGGACAGGACAATCAGCCCCAGCATTTT.

This chain links TRBV30 with TRBJ1-6, with unresolved D. The V end lost 1 base, the J end lost 17 bases, and 18 bases lay between the germline ends. There are 13 residues in the CDR3. Germline V gene sequence: CDR1 GTSNPN, CDR2 SVGIG (reference sequence). The CDR3 DNA is TGTGCCTGGAGTGCTACTACTAGATCTGGGTTCCACTTT. It translates to CAWSATTRSGFHF.

The chain has TRBV27 and TRBJ1-1; 7 bases align to TRBD1. CDR1 and CDR2 from the germline V gene are MNHEY and SMNVEV (reference sequence). Unmatched junction bases numbered 13, after V lost 4 bases and J lost 8 bases. The CDR3 length is 15 residues. This chain's CDR3 is CASSSSSTGRKEAFF. The DNA of the CDR3 is TGTGCCAGCAGTTCCTCCTCGACAGGGAGGAAGGAAGCTTTCTTT.

CDR3 DNA sequence: TGCGCCAGCAGCCCAGGACAGGGTAGCACCATATATTTT. Protein product: CASSPGQGSTIYF. This rearrangement joins TRBV5-1 to TRBJ1-3, with 8 nucleotides matching TRBD1. The CDR3 is made up of 13 amino acids. The ends lost 4 bases at V and 9 bases at J; junction bases unmatched: 6. CDR1 SGHRS and CDR2 YFSETQ come from the germline V gene.

The CDR3 nucleotides read TGTGCCAGCAGCCCAGGGACAGTCTCTGGAAACACCATATATTTT. This encodes CASSPGTVSGNTIYF. The J gene is TRBJ1-3, the V gene TRBV9; 7 bases are a match to TRBD1. Germline CDR1 and CDR2: SGDLS and YYNGEE. Trimming removed 4 bases from V and 0 bases from J; junction bases left unmatched: 4. The CDR3 totals 15 residues.

The chain recombines TRBV6-4 with TRBJ2-1; D not resolved. Germline lookup yields CDR1 MRHNA and CDR2 SNTAGT. V was cut by 0 bases and J by 0 bases, with 9 bases left in between. The CDR3 length is 16 residues. CDR3 amino acids: CASSDSSGSSYNEQFF. CDR3 coding DNA: TGTGCCAGCAGTGACTCGTCAGGCAGCTCCTACAATGAGCAGTTCTTC.

The chain couples TRBV10-2 to TRBJ1-1, with 7 bases aligning to TRBD1. Germline V gives CDR1 WSHSY, CDR2 SAAADI. This CDR3 spans 14 amino acids. The V gene end was trimmed by 0 bases and the J gene end by 4 bases; junction bases not matched to a gene: 2. In nucleotides, the CDR3 is TGCGCCAGCAGTGAGTCCGCAGGGGGCACTGAAGCTTTCTTT. Translation gives CASSESAGGTEAFF.